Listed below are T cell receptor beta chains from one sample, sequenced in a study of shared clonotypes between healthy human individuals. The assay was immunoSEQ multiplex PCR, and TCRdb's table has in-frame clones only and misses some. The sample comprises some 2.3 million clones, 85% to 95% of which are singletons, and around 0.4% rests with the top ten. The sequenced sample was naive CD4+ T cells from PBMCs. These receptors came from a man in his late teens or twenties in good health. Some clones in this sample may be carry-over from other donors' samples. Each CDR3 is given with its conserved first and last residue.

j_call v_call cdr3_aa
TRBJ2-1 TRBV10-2 CASSDLYEQFF
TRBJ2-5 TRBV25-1 CASSEGQGREQYF
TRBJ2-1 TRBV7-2 CASSLVRGYEQFF
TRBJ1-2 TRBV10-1 CASSETEGSGYGYTF
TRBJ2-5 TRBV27 CASKIWGQQETQYF
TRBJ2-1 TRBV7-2 CASSLNQYNEQFF
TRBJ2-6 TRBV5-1 CASSWSPQASGANVLTF
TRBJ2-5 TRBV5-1 CASRTSGRGRETQYF
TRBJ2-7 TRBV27 CASRGQVWEQYF
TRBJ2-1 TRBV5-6 CASNPLRAYNEQFF
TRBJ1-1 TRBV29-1 CSVEGRQARTEAFF
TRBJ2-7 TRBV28 CASSLQGRTYEQYF
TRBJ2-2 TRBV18 CASSPSVNTNTGELFF
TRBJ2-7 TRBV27 CASSSAGAVVEQYF
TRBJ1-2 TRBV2 CASTKGQGLGYTF
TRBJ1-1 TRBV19 CASSKNMNTEAFF
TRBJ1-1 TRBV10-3 CAISDIGTEAFF
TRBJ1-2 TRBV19 CAIRTGGYGYTF
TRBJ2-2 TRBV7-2 CASSLSSGGPFELFF
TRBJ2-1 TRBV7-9 CASSLPGLAGRYEQFF
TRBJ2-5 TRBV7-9 CASSLLQAATQYF
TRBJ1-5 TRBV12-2 CASRGKGGGNQPQHF
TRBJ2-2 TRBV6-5 CASSFGQGTNTGELFF
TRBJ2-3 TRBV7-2 CASSLGGTSTDTQYF
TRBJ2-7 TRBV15 CATSRGGTEAYEQYF
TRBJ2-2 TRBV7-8 CASSASNWLNTGELFF
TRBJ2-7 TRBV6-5 CASSPLEGVSYEQYF
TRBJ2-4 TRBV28 CASSLEGGIQYF
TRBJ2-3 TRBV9 CASSVGYRGRPPDTQYF
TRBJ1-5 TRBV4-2 CASSQDGGQGLRAQHF
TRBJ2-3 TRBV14 CASSQAFAGKAPDTQYF
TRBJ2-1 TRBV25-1 CASSLAGGSPYNEQFF
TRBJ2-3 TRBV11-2 CASSLEGRHTDTQYF
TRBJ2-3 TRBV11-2 CASSFGAGLAGTDTQYF
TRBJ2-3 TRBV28 CASREWKDTQYF
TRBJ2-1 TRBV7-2 CASSLGASGEYNEQFF
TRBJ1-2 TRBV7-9 CASSLGTVIAGYTF
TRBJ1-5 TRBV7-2 CASSLGTTNQPQHF
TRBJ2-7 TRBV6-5 CASSSSGRAFYEQYF
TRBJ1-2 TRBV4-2 CASSRGTGPGYTF
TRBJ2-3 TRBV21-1 CASIRGPRGKGSTDTQYF
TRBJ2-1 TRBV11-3 CASSASSGTYNEQFF
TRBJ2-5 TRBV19 CASSMGHPQDQETQYF
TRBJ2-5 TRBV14 CASSQGWRTQETQYF
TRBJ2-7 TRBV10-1 CASSPQGNEQYF
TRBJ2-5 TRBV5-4 CASSLRGETQYF
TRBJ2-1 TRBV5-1 CASSLARGTSGILYNEQFF
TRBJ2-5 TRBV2 CASRRQRETQYF